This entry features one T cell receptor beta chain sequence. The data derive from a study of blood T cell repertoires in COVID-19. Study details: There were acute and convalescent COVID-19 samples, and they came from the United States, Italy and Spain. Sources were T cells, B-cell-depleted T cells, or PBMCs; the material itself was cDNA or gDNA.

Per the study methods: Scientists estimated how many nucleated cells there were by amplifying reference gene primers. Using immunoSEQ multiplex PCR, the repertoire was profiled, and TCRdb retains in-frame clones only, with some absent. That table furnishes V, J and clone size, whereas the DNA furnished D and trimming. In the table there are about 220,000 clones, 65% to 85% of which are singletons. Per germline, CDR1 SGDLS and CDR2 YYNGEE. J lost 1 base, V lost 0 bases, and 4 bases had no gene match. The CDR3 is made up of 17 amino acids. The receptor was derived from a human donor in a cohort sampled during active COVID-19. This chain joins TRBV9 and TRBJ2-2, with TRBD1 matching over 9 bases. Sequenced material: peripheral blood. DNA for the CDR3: TGTGCCAGCAGCGTAGGAGGGACAGGGTGGAACACCGGGGAGCTGTTTTTT. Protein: CASSVGGTGWNTGELFF.